This entry lists 30 T cell receptor beta chains sequenced from one sample in a study of shared clonotypes between healthy human individuals. Clones were sequenced by immunoSEQ multiplex PCR, and TCRdb holds only the in-frame ones, with some missing. Of about 1.4 million clones detected, approximately 97% appear once; the ten largest clones hold about 1.2%. Input material: naive CD4+ T cells sorted from blood. The subset was: CD45RA+ positively selected. The receptors shown here come from a man aged 25 to 40 in good health.

The chain has TRBV10-2 and TRBJ2-7; D may be TRBD2 (5 bases). Germline loops: CDR1 WSHSY, CDR2 SAAADI. CDR3 length: 14 residues. Trimming cost V 4 bases and J 3 bases, with 13 bases left between them. DNA of the CDR3: TGCGCCAGCAGTGGTTTCCGGGAAGGCTACGAGCAGTACTTC. Translating gives CASSGFREGYEQYF.

This clone was detected only a few times. This chain links TRBV5-6 with TRBJ1-4; 9 bases line up with TRBD1. Per the germline V gene, CDR1 is SGHDT and CDR2 is YYEEEE. With V trimmed by 2 bases and J by 7 bases, 6 bases remained unmatched. CDR3 size: 15 residues. The CDR3 region has the DNA TGTGCCAGCAGCTTTATCCGACAGGGGGGTGAAAAACTGTTTTTT. Translating it yields CASSFIRQGGEKLFF.

Comment on this clone: The sample contains more than one DNA sequence encoding this CDR3. The rearrangement joins TRBV7-6 to TRBJ2-1; D gene ambiguous. V shed 3 bases and J shed 0 bases, with 6 bases lying between them. The CDR3 runs 14 residues. Germline CDR1 and CDR2: SGHVS and FNYEAQ. CDR3 sequence (DNA): TGTGCCAGCAGCTTGGCAGGCTCCTACAATGAGCAGTTCTTC. Translating it yields CASSLAGSYNEQFF.

V gene TRBV28 combines with J gene TRBJ1-1; D is unresolved. The CDR3 length is 12 residues. Trimming removed 6 bases from V and 8 bases from J, with 13 bases in between. CDR1 and CDR2 from the germline V gene are MDHEN and SYDVKM. CDR3 nucleotide sequence: TGTGCCAGCAGCCAACTCAAAAGGGAAGCTTTCTTT. Translation: CASSQLKREAFF.

This rearrangement joins TRBV5-4 to TRBJ1-2; no firm D call. This CDR3 contains 15 residues. Deletions cut 0 bases from V and 4 bases from J, with 13 bases between. The germline CDR1 and CDR2 sequences are SGHNT and YYREEE (reference sequence). CDR3 loop: CASSLESTSLYGYTF. Written as DNA, the CDR3 is TGTGCCAGCAGCTTGGAGTCCACCAGCCTCTATGGCTACACCTTC.

The chain combines TRBV7-3 with TRBJ2-5; 7 positions agree with TRBD1. The ends lost 0 bases at V and 5 bases at J; junction bases unmatched: 6. The CDR3 runs 15 residues. Germline V gives CDR1 SGHTA, CDR2 FQGTGA. The CDR3 sequence: CASSLTLGQLETQYF. CDR3 nucleotide sequence: TGTGCCAGCAGCTTAACGTTGGGACAGTTGGAGACCCAGTACTTC. The complete variable domain, with remaining parts taken from reference TRBV7-3 and TRBJ2-5, reads GAGVSQTPSNKVTEKGKYVELRCDPISGHTALYWYRQSLGQGPEFLIYFQGTGAADDSGLPNDRFFAVRPEGSVSTLKIQRTERGDSAVYLCASSLTLGQLETQYFGPGTRLLVL.

The chain employs TRBV9 and TRBJ2-1; D may be TRBD2 (6 bases). V dropped 4 bases and J dropped 10 bases, with 24 bases sitting between them. This CDR3 contains 16 residues. CDR1 and CDR2 from the germline V gene are SGDLS and YYNGEE. CDR3 DNA: TGTGCCAGCAGCACTCGCGGGACCAAGTATGGAGCGGAGCAGTTCTTC. It specifies CASSTRGTKYGAEQFF.

CDR3 sequence (DNA): TGTGCCACCGGGGGGCAGGTGGGGGAGTGGAATGAGCAGTTCTTC. Translated: CATGGQVGEWNEQFF. This chain uses TRBV27 with TRBJ2-1; a possible D gene is TRBD2 (7 bases). Deletions cut 10 bases from V and 7 bases from J, with 23 bases between. The CDR3 covers 15 residues. Germline loops: CDR1 MNHEY, CDR2 SMNVEV (reference sequence).

The chain couples TRBV4-3 to TRBJ2-2; D gene ambiguous. CDR3 length: 16 residues. Germline V gene lookup returns CDR1 LGHNA and CDR2 YSLEER. V dropped 5 bases and J dropped 6 bases, with 19 bases sitting between them. The CDR3 DNA follows: TGCGCCAGCAGCTGGGCTAGTCCAAAGACCGCCGGGGAGCTGTTTTTT. As protein: CASSWASPKTAGELFF.

The V gene is TRBV5-1, the J gene TRBJ2-7; perhaps TRBD2 as D (5 bases). V lost 3 bases, J lost 5 bases, and 15 bases lay in between. This CDR3 comprises 14 residues. In germline, CDR1 is SGHRS, CDR2 YFSETQ. CDR3 residues: CASSSGGSGNEQYF. The CDR3 bases are TGCGCCAGCAGCTCGGGCGGGTCCGGGAACGAGCAGTACTTC.

V usage is TRBV19 and J usage is TRBJ1-1, with D perhaps TRBD1 (6 bases). The CDR3 is 14 residues long. In germline, CDR1 is LNHDA, CDR2 SQIVND (reference sequence). Trimming cost V 4 bases and J 3 bases, with 12 bases left between them. CDR3 nucleotide sequence: TGTGCCAGTAGTAAGGGGGACAACCACACTGAAGCTTTCTTT. Translation: CASSKGDNHTEAFF.

CDR3 sequence reads: CASSGGIQETQYF. The CDR3 nucleotides are TGTGCCAGCAGCGGCGGGATCCAAGAGACCCAGTACTTC. This chain links TRBV5-4 with TRBJ2-5; weak D call: TRBD2 (6 bases). The V and J ends lost 4 bases and 1 base respectively, with 8 bases between them. Per the germline V gene, CDR1 is SGHNT and CDR2 is YYREEE (reference sequence). The CDR3 contains 13 residues.

This sequence joins TRBV19 and TRBJ2-1; 8 bases fit TRBD2. J was trimmed by 4 bases and V by 6 bases; bases with no gene match: 8. Germline-derived CDR1 and CDR2 are LNHDA and SQIVND (reference sequence). The CDR3 is made up of 15 amino acids. The CDR3 region has the DNA TGTGCCAGTAGCTACCGACTAGCGTATTACAATGAGCAGTTCTTC. Translation gives CASSYRLAYYNEQFF.

V gene TRBV11-3 combines with J gene TRBJ2-6; the D call may be TRBD1 or TRBD2 (5 bases each). The CDR3 has 20 residues. V lost 5 bases and J 4 bases, leaving 27 bases between the germline ends. The V gene's germline CDR1 is SGHNT and CDR2 YENEEA. The CDR3 spells CASSVLGRDESITGANVLTF. The CDR3 DNA reads as TGTGCCAGCAGCGTACTCGGTCGGGACGAGTCGATTACGGGGGCCAACGTCCTGACTTTC. Full variable domain (missing parts from reference TRBV11-3 and TRBJ2-6): EAGVVQSPRYKIIEKKQPVAFWCNPISGHNTLYWYLQNLGQGPELLIRYENEEAVDDSQLPKDRFSAERLKGVDSTLKIQPAELGDSAVYLCASSVLGRDESITGANVLTFGAGSRLTVL.

The rearrangement uses TRBV28 and TRBJ2-1, with TRBD2 matching over 11 bases. The CDR3 loop spans 18 amino acids. Looked up from germline, CDR1 is MDHEN and CDR2 is SYDVKM. Losses at the gene ends were 8 bases for V and 3 bases for J; bases not matched to a gene: 15. CDR3 bases: TGTGCCAGCGAAAAACTAGCGGGAGCGCCTAATGTCTACAATGAGCAGTTCTTC. It translates to CASEKLAGAPNVYNEQFF.

This chain uses TRBV11-2 with TRBJ1-5, with a tentative D call TRBD1 (5 bases). V was trimmed by 3 bases and J by 1 base, leaving 7 bases between them. Per germline, CDR1 SGHAT and CDR2 FQNNGV. This CDR3 spans 14 amino acids. CDR3 sequence: CASSFDRSNQPQHF. CDR3 coding DNA: TGTGCCAGCAGCTTCGACAGAAGCAATCAGCCCCAGCATTTT. Filled out from reference TRBV11-2 and TRBJ1-5, the complete variable domain reads EAGVAQSPRYKIIEKRQSVAFWCNPISGHATLYWYQQILGQGPKLLIQFQNNGVVDDSQLPKDRFSAERLKGVDSTLKIQPAKLEDSAVYLCASSFDRSNQPQHFGDGTRLSIL.

The V and J genes are TRBV19 and TRBJ1-1; no reliable D call. This CDR3 has 13 amino acids. V shed 5 bases and J shed 6 bases, with 13 bases lying between them. Germline V lookup: CDR1 LNHDA, CDR2 SQIVND (reference sequence). CDR3 in amino acids: CASSEVRAAEAFF. The CDR3 DNA reads TGTGCCAGTAGTGAGGTACGAGCCGCTGAAGCTTTCTTT.

The chain couples TRBV28 to TRBJ2-7; TRBD2 matches at 11 bases. With 6 bases clipped from V and 2 bases from J, the junction kept 6 bases outside the gene matches. The CDR3 is made up of 15 amino acids. The germline V gene encodes CDR1 MDHEN and CDR2 SYDVKM. DNA of the CDR3: TGTGCCAGCAGCTCTACTAGCGGGGGCCCCTACGAGCAGTACTTC. Its translation: CASSSTSGGPYEQYF.

In the case of this clone: Other DNA sequences of this sample code for an identical CDR3. The genes are TRBV18 and TRBJ1-1; 10 nucleotides align to TRBD1. The V segment lost 6 bases and the J segment 4 bases; nucleotides outside the gene matches: 5. CDR1 and CDR2 (germline): KGHSH, LQKENI. The CDR3 sequence is 14 residues long. The CDR3 loop reads CASSPGQGSTEAFF. For the CDR3, the DNA is TGTGCCAGCTCGCCGGGACAGGGGTCCACTGAAGCTTTCTTT.

This clone was found once. In the same sample, other DNA sequences code for this CDR3. The chain has TRBV13 and TRBJ2-7; 12 bases map to TRBD2. Germline V gene lookup returns CDR1 PRHDT and CDR2 FYEKMQ (reference sequence). The CDR3 spans 14 residues. Trimming removed 5 bases from V and 2 bases from J; junction bases left unmatched: 1. CDR3: CASSRTSGTYEQYF. CDR3 sequence (DNA): TGTGCCAGCAGCCGGACTAGCGGGACCTACGAGCAGTACTTC.

This rearrangement joins TRBV10-3 to TRBJ1-4; 7 bases are a match to TRBD1. After removal of 10 bases from V and 5 bases from J, the junction contained 7 bases not matched to a gene. CDR3 length equals 13 residues. Germline V gives CDR1 ENHRY, CDR2 SYGVKD. The CDR3, as DNA: TGTGCCACCGGGACAGAGTCAAATGAAAAACTGTTTTTT. Its protein is CATGTESNEKLFF.

The J gene is TRBJ2-1, the V gene TRBV27, with a weak D call TRBD2 (6 bases). CDR3 length: 16 amino acids. The germline V gene has CDR1 MNHEY and CDR2 SMNVEV (reference sequence). V lost 8 bases and J lost 5, with 22 bases in between. The CDR3 region has the DNA TGTGCCAGCGGTATGTATGGGACTTTCAGCAACAATGAGCAGTTCTTC. Translation: CASGMYGTFSNNEQFF.

The rearrangement joins TRBV4-3 to TRBJ1-4; no reliable D call. V lost 3 bases and J lost 8, with 19 bases in between. Germline CDR1 LGHNA, CDR2 YSLEER. This CDR3 spans 16 amino acids. The DNA for the CDR3 is TGCGCCAGCAGCCAGCTGCAGCCGGTTGGGTGGGAAAAACTGTTTTTT. This encodes CASSQLQPVGWEKLFF.

V is TRBV6-6 and J is TRBJ2-7; D remains unclear. The V gene's germline CDR1 is MNHNY and CDR2 SVGAGI (reference sequence). The CDR3 runs 13 residues. V was pared by 5 bases and J by 2 bases, with 10 bases between. For the CDR3, the DNA is TGTGCCAGCAGTCCTGGAAAAACCTACGAGCAGTACTTC. It is translated as CASSPGKTYEQYF.

This rearrangement joins TRBV5-1 to TRBJ1-2; no firm D call. The V end lost 0 bases, the J end lost 4 bases, and 7 bases lay between the germline ends. Germline lookup yields CDR1 SGHRS and CDR2 YFSETQ. The length of the CDR3 is 13 residues. CDR3 region: CASSLDVPYGYTF. CDR3 nucleotide sequence: TGCGCCAGCAGCTTGGACGTTCCCTATGGCTACACCTTC.

The V and J genes are TRBV18 and TRBJ2-1, with D possibly TRBD2 on 6 matching bases. Germline V gives CDR1 KGHSH, CDR2 LQKENI. The CDR3 runs 15 residues. Trimming removed 5 bases from V and 4 bases from J, with 15 bases in between. For the CDR3, the DNA is TGTGCCAGCTCATCCCTCGCGGGATGGTACAATGAGCAGTTCTTC. Translated: CASSSLAGWYNEQFF.

The genes are TRBV30 and TRBJ1-1; D gene ambiguous. V was shortened by 2 bases and J by 7 bases, with 8 bases between the two germline ends. In germline, CDR1 is GTSNPN, CDR2 SVGIG (reference sequence). The CDR3 spans 11 residues. The CDR3 loop reads CAWSPGREAFF. CDR3 in DNA: TGTGCCTGGAGTCCTGGTCGTGAAGCTTTCTTT.

In DNA form, the CDR3 reads TGTGCCAGCAGCGTAGGTTCAGCGGGAGCTGCCAATGAGCAGTTCTTC. Amino acid sequence: CASSVGSAGAANEQFF. The chain uses TRBV9 and TRBJ2-1; 8 nucleotides agree with TRBD2. Germline CDR1 reads SGDLS; CDR2 reads YYNGEE. The CDR3 length is 16 residues. V gave up 0 bases and J gave up 6 bases; unmatched junction bases: 8.

The V and J genes are TRBV27 and TRBJ2-7, with 7 bases matching TRBD1. The CDR3 is 16 amino acids. V was pared by 0 bases and J by 0 bases, with 5 bases of the junction left unmatched. Germline CDR1 and CDR2: MNHEY and SMNVEV (reference sequence). The CDR3 spells CASSLSLGGGSYEQYF. The CDR3 nucleotides read TGTGCCAGCAGTTTATCGTTAGGGGGCGGCTCCTACGAGCAGTACTTC.

Worth noting for this clone: One end of the junction varies from germline; a read error may be responsible. The chain joins TRBV5-1 to TRBJ2-1; D call uncertain. This CDR3 region has 14 residues. From germline, CDR1 is SGHRS and CDR2 YFSETQ. The CDR3: CASSRIVKGNEQFF. As DNA, the CDR3 is TGTGCCAGCAGCCGGATAGTCAAAGGTAATGAGCAGTTCTTC. Based on the CDR3 plus reference TRBV5-1 and TRBJ2-1, the full variable domain is KAGVTQTPRYLIKTRGQQVTLSCSPISGHRSVSWYQQTPGQGLQFLFEYFSETQRNKGNFPGRFSGRQFSNSRSEMNVSTLELGDSALYLCASSRIVKGNEQFFGPGTRLTVL.